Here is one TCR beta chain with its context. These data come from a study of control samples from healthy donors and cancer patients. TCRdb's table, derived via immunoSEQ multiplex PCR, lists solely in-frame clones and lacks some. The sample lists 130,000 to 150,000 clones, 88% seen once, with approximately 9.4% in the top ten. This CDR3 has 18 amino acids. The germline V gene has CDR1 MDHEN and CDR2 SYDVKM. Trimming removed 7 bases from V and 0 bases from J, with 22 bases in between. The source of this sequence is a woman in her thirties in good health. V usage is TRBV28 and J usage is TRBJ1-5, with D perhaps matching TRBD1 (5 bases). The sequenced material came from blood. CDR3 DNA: TGTGCCAGCACCTTATTCGGGGCAGGGAAGAGTAGCAATCAGCCCCAGCATTTT. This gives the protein CASTLFGAGKSSNQPQHF.